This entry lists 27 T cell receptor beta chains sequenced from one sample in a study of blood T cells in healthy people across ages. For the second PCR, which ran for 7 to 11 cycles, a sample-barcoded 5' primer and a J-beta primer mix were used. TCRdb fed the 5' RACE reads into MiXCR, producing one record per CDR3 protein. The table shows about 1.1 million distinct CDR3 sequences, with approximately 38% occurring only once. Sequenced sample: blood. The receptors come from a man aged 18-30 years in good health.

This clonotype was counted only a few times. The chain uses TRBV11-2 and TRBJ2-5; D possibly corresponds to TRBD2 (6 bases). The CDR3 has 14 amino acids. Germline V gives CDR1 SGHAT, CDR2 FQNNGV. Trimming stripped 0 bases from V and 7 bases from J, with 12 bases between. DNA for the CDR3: TGTGCCAGCAGCTTAGACGCAGGGCGGGGGACCCAGTACTTC. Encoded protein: CASSLDAGRGTQYF. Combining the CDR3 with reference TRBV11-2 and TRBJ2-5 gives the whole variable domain EAGVAQSPRYKIIEKRQSVAFWCNPISGHATLYWYQQILGQGPKLLIQFQNNGVVDDSQLPKDRFSAERLKGVDSTLKIQPAKLEDSAVYLCASSLDAGRGTQYFGPGTRLLVL.

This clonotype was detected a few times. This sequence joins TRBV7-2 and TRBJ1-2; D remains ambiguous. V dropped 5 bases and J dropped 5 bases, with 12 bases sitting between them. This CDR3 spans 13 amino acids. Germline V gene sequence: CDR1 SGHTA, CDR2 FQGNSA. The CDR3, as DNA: TGTGCCAGCAGCACAGCTTTGGATTATGGCTACACCTTC. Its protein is CASSTALDYGYTF. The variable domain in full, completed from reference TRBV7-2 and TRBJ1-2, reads GAGVSQSPSNKVTEKGKDVELRCDPISGHTALYWYRQSLGQGLEFLIYFQGNSAPDKSGLPSDRFSAERTGGSVSTLTIQRTQQEDSAVYLCASSTALDYGYTFGSGTRLTVV.

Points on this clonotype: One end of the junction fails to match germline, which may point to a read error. As DNA, the CDR3 is TGTGCCATCAGTGAGGGGGGGTCCCTGGGAGATACGCGGTATTTT. It codes for CAISEGGSLGDTRYF. The J gene is TRBJ2-3, the V gene TRBV10-3; TRBD2 is a possible D gene (6 bases). This CDR3 is 15 amino acids long. Germline CDR1 and CDR2: ENHRY and SYGVKD.

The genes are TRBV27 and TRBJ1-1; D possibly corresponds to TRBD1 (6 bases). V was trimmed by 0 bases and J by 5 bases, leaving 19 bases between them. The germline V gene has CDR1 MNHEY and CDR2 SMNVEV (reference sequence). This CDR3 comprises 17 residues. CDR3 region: CASSLSGPGGAGTEAFF. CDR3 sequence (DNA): TGTGCCAGCAGTTTATCGGGTCCGGGGGGCGCGGGGACTGAAGCTTTCTTT.

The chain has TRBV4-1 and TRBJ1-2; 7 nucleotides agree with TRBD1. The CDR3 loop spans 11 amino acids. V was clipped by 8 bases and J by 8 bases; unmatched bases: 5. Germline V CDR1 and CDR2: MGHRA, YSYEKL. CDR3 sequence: CASQGGNGYTF. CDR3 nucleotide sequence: TGCGCCAGCCAGGGGGGCAACGGCTACACCTTC.

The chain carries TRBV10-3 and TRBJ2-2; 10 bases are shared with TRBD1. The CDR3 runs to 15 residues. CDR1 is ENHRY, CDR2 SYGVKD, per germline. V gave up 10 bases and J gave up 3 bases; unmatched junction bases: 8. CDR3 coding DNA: TGTGCCACCGGACAGGGGGGGACGGACACCGGGGAGCTGTTTTTT. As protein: CATGQGGTDTGELFF.

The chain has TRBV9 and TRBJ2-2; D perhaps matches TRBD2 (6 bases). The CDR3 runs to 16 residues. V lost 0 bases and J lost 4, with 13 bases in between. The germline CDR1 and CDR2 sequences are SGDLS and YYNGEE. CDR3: CASSVATGTSTGELFF. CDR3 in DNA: TGTGCCAGCAGCGTAGCTACTGGGACTTCCACCGGGGAGCTGTTTTTT. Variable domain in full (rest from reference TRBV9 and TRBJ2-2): DSGVTQTPKHLITATGQRVTLRCSPRSGDLSVYWYQQSLDQGLQFLIQYYNGEERAKGNILERFSAQQFPDLHSELNLSSLELGDSALYFCASSVATGTSTGELFFGEGSRLTVL.

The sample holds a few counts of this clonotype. CDR3 protein: CASSRRGPDTEAFF. The DNA of the CDR3 is TGTGCCAGCAGCCGCAGGGGCCCGGACACTGAAGCTTTCTTT. The chain is built from TRBV7-9 and TRBJ1-1, with a tentative D call TRBD1 (6 bases). Looked up from germline, CDR1 is SEHNR and CDR2 is FQNEAQ (reference sequence). V dropped 5 bases and J dropped 3 bases, with 13 bases sitting between them. CDR3 length: 14 amino acids.

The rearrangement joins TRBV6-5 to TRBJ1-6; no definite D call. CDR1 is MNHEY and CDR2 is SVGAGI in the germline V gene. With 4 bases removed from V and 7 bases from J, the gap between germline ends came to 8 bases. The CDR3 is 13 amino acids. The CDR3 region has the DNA TGTGCCAGCAGTTTTGTAGACAATTCACCCCTCCACTTT. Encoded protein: CASSFVDNSPLHF.

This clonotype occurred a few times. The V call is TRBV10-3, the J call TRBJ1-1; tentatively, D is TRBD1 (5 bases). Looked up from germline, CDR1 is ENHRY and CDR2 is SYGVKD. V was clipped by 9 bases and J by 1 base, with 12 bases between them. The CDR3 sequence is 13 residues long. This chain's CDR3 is CAITTEKNTEAFF. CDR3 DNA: TGTGCCATTACGACAGAAAAGAACACTGAAGCTTTCTTT.

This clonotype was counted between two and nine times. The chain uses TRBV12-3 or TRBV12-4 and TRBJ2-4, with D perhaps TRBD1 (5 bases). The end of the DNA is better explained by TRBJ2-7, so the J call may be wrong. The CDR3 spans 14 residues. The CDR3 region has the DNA TGTGCCAGCAGTCCTTCGCAGGGTCTGGACGAGCAGTACTTC. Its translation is CASSPSQGLDEQYF.

Here the CDR3 reads CASSPGLGSGELFF. The DNA for the CDR3 is TGTGCCAGCAGCCCGGGACTCGGTTCCGGGGAGCTGTTTTTT. The chain carries TRBV7-3 and TRBJ2-2, with D perhaps TRBD2 (6 bases). CDR1 is SGHTA, CDR2 FQGTGA, per germline. The CDR3 consists of 14 residues. The V end was cut by 5 bases, the J end by 6 bases, with 13 bases between.

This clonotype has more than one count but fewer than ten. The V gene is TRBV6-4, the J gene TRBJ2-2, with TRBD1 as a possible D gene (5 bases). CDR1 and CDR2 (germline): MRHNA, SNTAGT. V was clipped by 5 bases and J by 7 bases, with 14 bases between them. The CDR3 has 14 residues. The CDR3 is CASSSAQGVGELFF. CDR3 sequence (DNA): TGTGCCAGCAGTTCCGCTCAGGGTGTCGGGGAGCTGTTTTTT.

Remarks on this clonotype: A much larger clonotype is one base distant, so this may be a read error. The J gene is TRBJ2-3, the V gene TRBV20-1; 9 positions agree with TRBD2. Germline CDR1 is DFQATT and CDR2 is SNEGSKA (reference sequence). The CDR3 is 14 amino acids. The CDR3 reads CSAPAGGSADAQYF. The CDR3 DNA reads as TGCAGTGCGCCAGCGGGGGGTAGTGCAGATGCGCAGTATTTT.

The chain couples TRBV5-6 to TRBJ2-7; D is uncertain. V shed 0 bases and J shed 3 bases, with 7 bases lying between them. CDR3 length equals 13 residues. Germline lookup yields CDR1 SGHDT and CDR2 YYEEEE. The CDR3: CASSLGAVYEQYF. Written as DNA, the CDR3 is TGTGCCAGCAGCTTGGGTGCGGTCTACGAGCAGTACTTC.

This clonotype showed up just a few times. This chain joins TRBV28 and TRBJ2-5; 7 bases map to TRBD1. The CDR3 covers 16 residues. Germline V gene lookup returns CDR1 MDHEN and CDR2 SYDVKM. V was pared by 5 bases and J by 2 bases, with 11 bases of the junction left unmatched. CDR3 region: CASSPEIGGGQETQYF. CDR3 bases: TGTGCCAGCAGTCCGGAGATAGGGGGCGGACAAGAGACCCAGTACTTC.

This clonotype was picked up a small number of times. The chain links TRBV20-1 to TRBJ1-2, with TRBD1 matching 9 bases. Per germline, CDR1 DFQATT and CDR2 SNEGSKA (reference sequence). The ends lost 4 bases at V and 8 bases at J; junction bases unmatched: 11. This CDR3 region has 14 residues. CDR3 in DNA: TGCAGTGCTACCGATCTACAGGGGGCGTGGGGCTACACCTTC. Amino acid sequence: CSATDLQGAWGYTF.

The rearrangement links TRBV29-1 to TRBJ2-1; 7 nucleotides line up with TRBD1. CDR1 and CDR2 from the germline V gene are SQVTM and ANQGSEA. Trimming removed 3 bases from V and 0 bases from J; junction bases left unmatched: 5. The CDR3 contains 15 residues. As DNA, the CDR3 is TGCAGCGTTGATAGGGGGCAAAGCTCCTACAATGAGCAGTTCTTC. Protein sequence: CSVDRGQSSYNEQFF.

CDR3 nucleotides: TGTGCCAGCAGCTTAGAAGGCTTGGAGTTCTTC. Protein sequence: CASSLEGLEFF. The V gene is TRBV7-2, the J gene TRBJ2-1; D gene ambiguous. CDR1 and CDR2 (germline): SGHTA, FQGNSA. This CDR3 is built from 11 residues. The V and J ends lost 1 base and 14 bases respectively, with 9 bases between them.

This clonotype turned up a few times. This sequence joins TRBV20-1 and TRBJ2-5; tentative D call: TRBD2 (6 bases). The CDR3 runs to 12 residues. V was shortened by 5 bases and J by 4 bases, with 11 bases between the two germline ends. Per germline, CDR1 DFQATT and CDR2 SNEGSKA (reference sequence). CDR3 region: CSAPRDSETQYF. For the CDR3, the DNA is TGCAGTGCTCCTCGGGACTCAGAGACCCAGTACTTC.

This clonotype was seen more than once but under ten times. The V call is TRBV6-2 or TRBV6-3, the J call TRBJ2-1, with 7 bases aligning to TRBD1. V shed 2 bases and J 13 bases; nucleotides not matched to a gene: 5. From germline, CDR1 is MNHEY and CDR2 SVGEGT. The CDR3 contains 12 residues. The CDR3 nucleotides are TGTGCCAGCAGTTACCAGGGGGTTGTTCAGTTCTTC. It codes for CASSYQGVVQFF.

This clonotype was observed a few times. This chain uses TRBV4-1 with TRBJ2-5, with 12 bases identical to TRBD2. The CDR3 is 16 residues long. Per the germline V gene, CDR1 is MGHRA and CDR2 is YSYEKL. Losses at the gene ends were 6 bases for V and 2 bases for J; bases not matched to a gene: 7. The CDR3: CASRDGLAGKQETQYF. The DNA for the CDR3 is TGCGCCAGCAGAGACGGACTAGCGGGGAAACAAGAGACCCAGTACTTC.

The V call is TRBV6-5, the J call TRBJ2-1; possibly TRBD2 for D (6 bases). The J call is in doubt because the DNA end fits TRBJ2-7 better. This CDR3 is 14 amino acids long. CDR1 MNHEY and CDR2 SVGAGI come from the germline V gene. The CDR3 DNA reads TGTGCCAGTGGGACGGGGACTTCATACAATGAGCAGTACTTC. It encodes CASGTGTSYNEQYF.

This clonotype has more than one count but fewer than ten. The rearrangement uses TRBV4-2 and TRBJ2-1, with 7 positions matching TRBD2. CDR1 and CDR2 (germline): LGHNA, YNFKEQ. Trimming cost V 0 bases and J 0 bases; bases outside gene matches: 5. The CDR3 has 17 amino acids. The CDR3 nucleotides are TGTGCCAGCAGCCAAGATGGAGGCGGGGGCTCCTACAATGAGCAGTTCTTC. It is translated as CASSQDGGGGSYNEQFF.

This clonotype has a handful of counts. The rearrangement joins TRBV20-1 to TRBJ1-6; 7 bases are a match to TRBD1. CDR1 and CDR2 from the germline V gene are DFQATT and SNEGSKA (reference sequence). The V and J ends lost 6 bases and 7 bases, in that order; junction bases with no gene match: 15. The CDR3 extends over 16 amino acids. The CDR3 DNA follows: TGCAGTGCCCGAGAAGCCTCCAGGGGGGGAAATTCACCCCTCCACTTT. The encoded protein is CSAREASRGGNSPLHF.

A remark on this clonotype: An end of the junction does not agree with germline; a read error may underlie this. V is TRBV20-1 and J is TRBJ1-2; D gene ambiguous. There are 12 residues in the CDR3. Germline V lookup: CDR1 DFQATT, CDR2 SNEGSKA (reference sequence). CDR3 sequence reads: CGAIRENYGYTF. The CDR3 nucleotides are TGCGGTGCTATCCGGGAAAACTATGGCTACACCTTC.

CDR3 loop: CASSLGPGSTEAFF. In DNA form, the CDR3 reads TGCGCCAGCAGCTTGGGTCCAGGGAGCACTGAAGCTTTCTTT. This chain uses TRBV5-1 with TRBJ1-1, with TRBD1 as a possible D gene (5 bases). CDR1 SGHRS and CDR2 YFSETQ come from the germline V gene. The length of the CDR3 is 14 residues. V shed 0 bases and J shed 4 bases, with 10 bases lying between them. The full variable domain, in which reference TRBV5-1 and TRBJ1-1 provide the parts outside the CDR3, is KAGVTQTPRYLIKTRGQQVTLSCSPISGHRSVSWYQQTPGQGLQFLFEYFSETQRNKGNFPGRFSGRQFSNSRSEMNVSTLELGDSALYLCASSLGPGSTEAFFGQGTRLTVV.